The clone carrying this T cell receptor beta chain was counted at least ten times. No antigen is known for it. The data were taken from a study of molecular identifiers for immune sequencing clone quantification. Germline CDR1 is SEHNR and CDR2 is FQNEAQ (reference sequence). The CDR3 loop spans 15 amino acids. V dropped 5 bases and J dropped 8 bases, with 21 bases sitting between them. Overall study findings and caveats: Beyond 20 RNA copies, clones held over 97% of effector molecules, compared with under 1% in naive cells.

Previously reported methods and listed TCR primers produced the bulk TCR libraries. TCRdb independently ran MiXCR on the PCR reads; one entry per CDR3 protein. The sample holds some 65,000 distinct CDR3 sequences, 18% seen once. The gene calls are TRBV7-9 and TRBJ1-2; the D is unclear. The sequenced material came from naive CD8+ T cells from blood, with Jurkat cell RNA spiked in. As to subset: FACS-sorted CD8+CD4-CCR7+CD45RA+ naive T cells. The sequence derives from a human donor in good health. Some libraries in this study had Jurkat cell RNA spiked in. The CDR3 protein is CASSGVNGGIYGYTF. In DNA form, the CDR3 reads TGTGCCAGCAGCGGTGTCAACGGCGGGATTTACGGCTACACCTTC.